This T cell receptor beta chain was found in a study of blood T cell repertoires in COVID-19. Some clones are missing from TCRdb's copy, which holds only in-frame ones; the method was immunoSEQ multiplex PCR. The sample contains under 550,000 clones, around nine tenths of which appear only once. This clone came up once. The CDR3 runs 14 residues. V lost 6 bases to trimming and J lost 5 bases; unmatched junction nucleotides: 7. Germline CDR1 MNHEY, CDR2 SVGAGI. This sequence was found in a man in his late teens or twenties with COVID-19, enrolled during active disease. The chain has TRBV6-5 and TRBJ2-1, with 7 bases lining up with TRBD2. Input material: peripheral blood. CDR3 loop: CASSRTSQNNEQFF. The CDR3 DNA sequence: TGTGCCAGCAGCAGGACTAGTCAGAACAATGAGCAGTTCTTC.